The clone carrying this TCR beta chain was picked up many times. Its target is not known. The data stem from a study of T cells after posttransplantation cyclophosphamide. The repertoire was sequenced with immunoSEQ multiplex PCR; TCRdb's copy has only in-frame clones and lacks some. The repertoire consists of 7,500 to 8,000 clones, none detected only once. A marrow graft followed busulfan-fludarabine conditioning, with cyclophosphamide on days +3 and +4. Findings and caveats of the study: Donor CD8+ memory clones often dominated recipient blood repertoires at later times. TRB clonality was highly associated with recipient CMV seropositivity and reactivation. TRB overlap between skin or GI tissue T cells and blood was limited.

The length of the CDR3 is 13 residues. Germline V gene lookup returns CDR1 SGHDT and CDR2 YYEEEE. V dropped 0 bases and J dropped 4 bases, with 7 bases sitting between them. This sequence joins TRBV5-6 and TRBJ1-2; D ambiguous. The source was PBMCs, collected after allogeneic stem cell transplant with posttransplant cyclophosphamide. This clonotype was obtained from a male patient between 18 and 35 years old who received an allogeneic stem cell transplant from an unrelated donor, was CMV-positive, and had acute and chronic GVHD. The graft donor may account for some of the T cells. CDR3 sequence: CASSLDSRYGYTF. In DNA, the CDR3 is TGTGCCAGCAGCTTGGACAGCCGCTATGGCTACACCTTC.